This T cell receptor (beta chain) was captured by sequencing in a study of blood T cells in healthy people across ages. The CDR3 has 13 residues. Germline-derived CDR1 and CDR2 are SGHNT and YYREEE (reference sequence). Between the trimmed V and J ends, which lost 5 bases and 8 bases, there was a span of 13 bases. Whole-study results and caveats: Among long-lived donors, naive CD4+ cells were more numerous and diversity higher than in aged donors. Strong correlation linked observed beta diversity and percent naive T cells. With age, beta diversity per million T cells declined roughly linearly, significantly by 30 to 50.

As to this clonotype: Its antigen is unidentified.

Then a second PCR, running roughly 7 to 11 cycles, was carried out with a sample-barcoded 5' primer and a J-beta primer mix. TCRdb re-called the 5' RACE reads with MiXCR, one entry per CDR3 protein. The sample has about 570,000 distinct CDR3 sequences; roughly a quarter are singletons. The sample was also reused in another study, on T cells of mothers and their children.

The chain links TRBV5-4 to TRBJ1-4, with D uncertain. The sequenced sample was blood. The sequence came from a boy aged 2-9 years in good health. The CDR3 coding sequence is TGTGCCAGCAGACCCGTAGAAGGCGAAAAACTGTTTTTT. Translation gives CASRPVEGEKLFF.